The 18 T cell receptor beta chains below all came from one sample that was sequenced in a study of spatial heterogeneity in lung cancer. This sample's time point: sample taken at primary tumor resection. The input material, whole RNA from tumor, nontumor lung or frozen PBMC, was sequenced unsorted. TCRdb re-called the 5' RACE reads with MiXCR, one entry per CDR3 protein. The sample has 75,000 to 85,000 distinct CDR3 sequences, around 21% seen once. The starting material was PBMCs, obtained at surgery. These TCRs come from a male donor with early-stage non-small cell lung cancer.

Many counts were recorded for this clonotype. The chain has TRBV5-1 and TRBJ2-3; weak D call: TRBD1 (5 bases). Germline V CDR1 and CDR2: SGHRS, YFSETQ. The length of the CDR3 is 14 residues. Trimming stripped 4 bases from V and 4 bases from J, with 13 bases between. The CDR3, as DNA: TGCGCCAGCAGCAAGTGGTGGGGCTCAGATACGCAGTATTTT. As protein: CASSKWWGSDTQYF. Variable domain in full (rest from reference TRBV5-1 and TRBJ2-3): KAGVTQTPRYLIKTRGQQVTLSCSPISGHRSVSWYQQTPGQGLQFLFEYFSETQRNKGNFPGRFSGRQFSNSRSEMNVSTLELGDSALYLCASSKWWGSDTQYFGPGTRLTVL.

The chain uses TRBV5-6 and TRBJ2-7; TRBD1 matches 8 bases. In germline, CDR1 is SGHDT, CDR2 YYEEEE. V dropped 0 bases and J dropped 3; count of bases not matched to a gene: 11. The length of the CDR3 is 17 residues. The CDR3 DNA sequence: TGTGCCAGCAGCTTGGACGACAGGGGAGGATTGGGCTACGAGCAGTACTTC. Residues: CASSLDDRGGLGYEQYF.

This clonotype has more than one count but fewer than ten. The gene calls are TRBV28 and TRBJ2-7, with unresolved D. This CDR3 comprises 14 residues. The germline V and J ends were trimmed by 1 base and 5 bases, with 12 bases remaining between them. CDR1 is MDHEN and CDR2 is SYDVKM in the germline V gene. Here the CDR3 DNA reads TGTGCCAGCAGTTTATTGGGTCGGACGAACGAGCAGTACTTC. Translated: CASSLLGRTNEQYF.

This clonotype was observed a handful of times. The chain has TRBV7-9 and TRBJ1-1; no clear D. Germline V lookup: CDR1 SEHNR, CDR2 FQNEAQ (reference sequence). CDR3 length equals 13 residues. The V gene lost 6 bases and the J gene lost 6 bases, with 14 bases spanning the gap. CDR3 in amino acids: CASSPGPFAEAFF. DNA for the CDR3: TGTGCCAGCAGTCCCGGGCCGTTCGCTGAAGCTTTCTTT. Full variable domain (outside the CDR3, taken from reference TRBV7-9 and TRBJ1-1): DTGVSQNPRHKITKRGQNVTFRCDPISEHNRLYWYRQTLGQGPEFLTYFQNEAQLEKSRLLSDRFSAERPKGSFSTLEIQRTEQGDSAMYLCASSPGPFAEAFFGQGTRLTVV.

The chain carries TRBV10-2 and TRBJ2-3; 10 positions agree with TRBD2. Germline CDR1 WSHSY, CDR2 SAAADI. V lost 0 bases, J lost 4 bases, and 4 bases stayed unmatched. This CDR3 region has 16 residues. The CDR3 spells CASSESAGGPPDTQYF. The CDR3 DNA sequence: TGCGCCAGCAGTGAGTCAGCGGGAGGGCCGCCAGATACGCAGTATTTT.

This chain uses TRBV5-1 with TRBJ2-7; D not resolved. Germline lookup yields CDR1 SGHRS and CDR2 YFSETQ. This CDR3 spans 14 amino acids. Trimming shortened V by 0 bases and J by 3 bases, and 10 bases separated the two germline ends. CDR3 in amino acids: CASSLALVSYEQYF. The CDR3, as DNA: TGCGCCAGCAGCTTGGCCCTGGTGAGCTACGAGCAGTACTTC.

The J gene is TRBJ2-7, the V gene TRBV7-9; 7 bases align to TRBD2. CDR3 length: 15 amino acids. Germline trimming cut 2 bases from V and 5 bases from J; bases unmatched to any gene: 9. The germline V gene has CDR1 SEHNR and CDR2 FQNEAQ (reference sequence). CDR3 in amino acids: CASSLNGGLNDEQYF. The DNA of the CDR3 is TGTGCCAGCAGCTTAAATGGGGGACTAAACGACGAGCAGTACTTC.

This clonotype was counted only a few times. V and J are TRBV20-1 and TRBJ2-5; 10 bases match TRBD2. After removal of 6 bases from V and 2 bases from J, the junction contained 6 bases not matched to a gene. From germline, CDR1 is DFQATT and CDR2 SNEGSKA (reference sequence). CDR3 length: 14 amino acids. In nucleotides, the CDR3 is TGCAGTGCCCTCTCGACTAGCGGGCAAGAGACCCAGTACTTC. It codes for CSALSTSGQETQYF.

The sample holds a few counts of this clonotype. V and J are TRBV12-3 or TRBV12-4 and TRBJ2-2; no firm D call. V lost 7 bases and J lost 3, with 6 bases in between. The CDR3 totals 12 residues. The CDR3 here is CASNLDTGELFF. CDR3 in DNA: TGTGCCAGCAACCTCGACACCGGGGAGCTGTTTTTT.

This clonotype was seen many times. The CDR3 region is CAIERGSGANVLTF. DNA of the CDR3: TGTGCCATTGAACGGGGCTCTGGGGCCAACGTCCTGACTTTC. This sequence joins TRBV10-3 and TRBJ2-6; possibly TRBD2 for D (5 bases). V was shortened by 9 bases and J by 0 bases, with 9 bases between the two germline ends. The germline CDR1 and CDR2 sequences are ENHRY and SYGVKD. The CDR3 has 14 amino acids.

The V gene is TRBV7-2, the J gene TRBJ2-3; 7 nucleotides agree with TRBD1. Trimming at V came to 8 bases and at J to 1 base, leaving 6 bases not matched to a gene. From germline, CDR1 is SGHTA and CDR2 FQGNSA. The CDR3 is 14 residues long. CDR3: CASGTGAGTDTQYF. In DNA, the CDR3 is TGTGCCAGCGGAACAGGGGCCGGCACAGATACGCAGTATTTT.

This clonotype was picked up many times. CDR3 sequence: CSALAGGTDTQYF. CDR3 DNA: TGCAGCGCATTAGCGGGAGGCACAGATACGCAGTATTTT. The V gene is TRBV29-1, the J gene TRBJ2-3; 9 bases are shared with TRBD2. The germline gives CDR1 SQVTM, CDR2 ANQGSEA. The CDR3 is made up of 13 amino acids. The trim removed 7 bases at V and 1 base at J, leaving 3 bases unmatched.

This clonotype was seen just once. V and J are TRBV9 and TRBJ2-2; no clear D. This CDR3 comprises 12 residues. Germline-derived CDR1 and CDR2 are SGDLS and YYNGEE. With 0 bases removed from V and 6 bases from J, the gap between germline ends came to 3 bases. The CDR3: CASSVAPGELFF. The DNA for the CDR3 is TGTGCCAGCAGCGTAGCCCCCGGGGAGCTGTTTTTT.

This chain connects TRBV28 to TRBJ2-3; 12 bases match TRBD2. From germline, CDR1 is MDHEN and CDR2 SYDVKM. CDR3 size: 15 residues. The trim removed 2 bases at V and 8 bases at J, leaving 5 bases unmatched. The CDR3 loop is CASSLRTSGNPTQYF. The DNA for the CDR3 is TGTGCCAGCAGTTTACGGACTAGCGGGAATCCTACGCAGTATTTT.

The chain carries TRBV18 and TRBJ1-4; D ambiguous. The CDR3 runs 13 residues. Germline lookup yields CDR1 KGHSH and CDR2 LQKENI. V was pared by 2 bases and J by 11 bases, with 12 bases between. CDR3 in amino acids: CASSPGQGEKLFF. The CDR3 nucleotides read TGTGCCAGCTCACCAGGTCAAGGTGAGAAACTGTTTTTT.

The genes are TRBV5-6 and TRBJ2-3; TRBD2 matches 7 bases. Per the germline V gene, CDR1 is SGHDT and CDR2 is YYEEEE. V gave up 0 bases and J gave up 0 bases; unmatched junction bases: 10. CDR3 size: 18 residues. CDR3 in DNA: TGTGCCAGCAGCTTGGCCGGACGACTAGCCCCTAGCACAGATACGCAGTATTTT. It is translated as CASSLAGRLAPSTDTQYF.

This clonotype came up a few times. The genes are TRBV7-2 and TRBJ2-5, with TRBD1 as a possible D gene (6 bases). V was trimmed by 2 bases and J by 6 bases, leaving 10 bases between them. Germline CDR1 is SGHTA and CDR2 is FQGNSA. This CDR3 spans 13 amino acids. CDR3 in DNA: TGTGCCAGCAGCTTAACAGGGATGCAGACCCAGTACTTC. Protein: CASSLTGMQTQYF.

The J gene is TRBJ1-5, the V gene TRBV3-1; D is perhaps TRBD1 (6 bases). CDR3 size: 14 residues. Per germline, CDR1 LGHDT and CDR2 YNNKEL (reference sequence). V was clipped by 5 bases and J by 5 bases, with 13 bases between them. CDR3 sequence: CASSATSGDQPQHF. CDR3 coding DNA: TGTGCCAGCAGCGCGACCTCAGGGGATCAGCCCCAGCATTTT.